Listed below are T cell receptor beta chains from one sample, sequenced in a study of spatial heterogeneity in lung cancer. TCRdb used MiXCR to reprocess the 5' RACE reads, holding one entry per CDR3 protein. Among some 30,000 distinct CDR3 sequences listed, less than 6.5% were seen once. The specimen was PBMCs, collected at follow-up. The receptors originated from a female donor with early-stage non-small cell lung cancer. The CDR3 runs from the conserved cysteine through the conserved F or W. A D gene is named only where the DNA matches it firmly. A clone size is listed for some rows: how often the clone was seen (once, few, many), or a class if it is expanded.

D	V	J	size	DNA	CDR3
NA	TRBV29-1	TRBJ2-7	medium-sized	TGCAGCGTATCCCCCACCCAGGGCTACGAGCAGTACTTC	CSVSPTQGYEQYF
TRBD1	TRBV11-1	TRBJ2-3	many	TGTGCCAGCAGCTGGGACAGTTCCACAGATACGCAGTATTTT	CASSWDSSTDTQYF
TRBD2	TRBV5-4	TRBJ2-3	many	TGTGCCAGCAGCCTGACTAGCGGAAGGACAGATACGCAGTATTTT	CASSLTSGRTDTQYF
TRBD2	TRBV5-4	TRBJ2-1	NA	TGTGCCAGCAGCCCCGCCCGCGGGGGCTCCTACAATGAGCAGTTCTTC	CASSPARGGSYNEQFF
NA	TRBV7-6	TRBJ2-7	NA	TGTGCCAGCAGCTTAGCGGCATATCAGCAGGGCGAGCAGTACTTC	CASSLAAYQQGEQYF
NA	TRBV4-3	TRBJ2-1	many	TGCGCCAGCAGCCAAGATTTAACGGGCTACAATGAGCAGTTCTTC	CASSQDLTGYNEQFF
NA	TRBV6-2/TRBV6-3	TRBJ1-2	many	TGTGCCAGCAGTTACTCGAAGACTGGCTACACCTTC	CASSYSKTGYTF
TRBD1	TRBV7-2	TRBJ2-5	many	TGTGCCAGCAGTCGGGACAGGGGAGGCCAAGAGACCCAGTACTTC	CASSRDRGGQETQYF
NA	TRBV4-3	TRBJ2-7	many	TGCGCCAGCAGCCAAGATTTACGGGGAAGATCCTACGAGCAGTACTTC	CASSQDLRGRSYEQYF
NA	TRBV5-1	TRBJ1-4	few	TGCGCCAGTCAGGACGCGGCTAATGAAAAACTGTTTTTT	CASQDAANEKLFF
TRBD2	TRBV20-1	TRBJ2-1	many	TGCAGTGCTAGAGGAGGGACGGGAGGGCCCGGCAATGAGCAGTTCTTC	CSARGGTGGPGNEQFF
TRBD1	TRBV6-2/TRBV6-3	TRBJ1-1	many	TGTGCCAGCAGTGTAACAGGGGGAAGGACTGAAGCTTTCTTT	CASSVTGGRTEAFF
NA	TRBV10-1	TRBJ2-7	many	TGCGCCAGCAGTGAGTCGAAACGGAGGGGGCAGGGTAAATCGGACGAGCAGTACTTC	CASSESKRRGQGKSDEQYF
NA	TRBV21-1	TRBJ2-7	many	TGTGCCAGCAGCTTACAGACAGGCCCAGACTACGAGCAGTACTTC	CASSLQTGPDYEQYF
NA	TRBV7-2	TRBJ2-1	NA	TGTGCCAGCAGCTTAGGGAATGAGCAGTTCTTC	CASSLGNEQFF
TRBD2	TRBV6-2/TRBV6-3	TRBJ2-7	many	TGTGCCAGCAGGCGACTAGCGGGAGTAGGAGAGCAGTACTTC	CASRRLAGVGEQYF
NA	TRBV3-1	TRBJ2-7	many	TGTGCCAGCAGCCCGGACGGTCTCTACGAGCAGTACTTC	CASSPDGLYEQYF
NA	TRBV7-2	TRBJ2-7	many	TGTGCCAGCAGCCCCGGGCGGCGAGGGTACGAGCAGTACTTC	CASSPGRRGYEQYF
TRBD1	TRBV10-3	TRBJ2-2	NA	TGTACCATCAAGGGACAGGGGTACACCGGGGAGCTGTTTTTT	CTIKGQGYTGELFF
TRBD1	TRBV7-6	TRBJ1-1	many	TGTGCCAGCAGCTTAGGCGAGGGGGCGGACACTGAAGCTTTCTTT	CASSLGEGADTEAFF
TRBD1	TRBV10-3	TRBJ2-7	medium-sized	TGTGCCATCAGTGCCCCCGGGACAGGGAACTACGAGCAGTACTTC	CAISAPGTGNYEQYF
NA	TRBV12-3/TRBV12-4	TRBJ2-7	many	TGTGCCAGCAGTCCCCAGGGCTCCGAGCAGTACTTC	CASSPQGSEQYF
NA	TRBV28	TRBJ1-5	many	TGTGCCAGCAGCACCTCTTTGCAGCCCCAGCATTTT	CASSTSLQPQHF
TRBD1	TRBV5-1	TRBJ1-2	many	TGCGCCAGCCGGAAAGACAGGGGGGACGGCTACACCTTC	CASRKDRGDGYTF
TRBD2	TRBV20-1	TRBJ2-1	many	TGCAGTGCTGGGGGACTAGCGGGAGGAAATGAGCAGTTCTTC	CSAGGLAGGNEQFF
NA	TRBV28	TRBJ1-2	many	TGTGCCAGCACGTCTTCCGAGGGTAACTATGGCTACACCTTC	CASTSSEGNYGYTF
NA	TRBV9	TRBJ2-1	many	TGTGCCAGCACCCTAACCGGGGGCTCCTACAATGAGCAGTTCTTC	CASTLTGGSYNEQFF
TRBD2	TRBV19	TRBJ2-2	many	TGTGCCAGTAGGGCACTAGCGGGGGGGCCTAAGGGCACCGGGGAGCTGTTTTTT	CASRALAGGPKGTGELFF
NA	TRBV7-2	TRBJ2-6	many	TGTGCCAGCAGCTTCTCAGGGATTGGGGCCAACGTCCTGACTTTC	CASSFSGIGANVLTF
NA	TRBV6-2/TRBV6-3	TRBJ2-1	many	TGTGCCAGCAAACGGGCGTCGGACACCGAAGAGCAGTTCTTC	CASKRASDTEEQFF
TRBD1	TRBV12-3/TRBV12-4	TRBJ1-1	many	TGTGCCAGCAGGAATCAGGACAGGGAGGCTTTCTTT	CASRNQDREAFF
TRBD2	TRBV5-6	TRBJ2-7	NA	TGTGCCAGCCGGGCTAGCGGGGGGTCCTACGAGCAGTACTTC	CASRASGGSYEQYF
TRBD1	TRBV7-9	TRBJ2-7	many	TGTGCCAGCAGCTTAGCGGGGGACAGGGTCCACGAGCAGTACTTC	CASSLAGDRVHEQYF
TRBD1	TRBV4-2	TRBJ2-2	many	TGTGCCAGCAGCCGGACAGGGAACACCGGGGAGCTGTTTTTT	CASSRTGNTGELFF
TRBD2	TRBV7-9	TRBJ2-5	many	TGTGCCAGCAGCTTAGGGACCGGGACTAGCGGGGGGCGACAAGAGACCCAGTACTTC	CASSLGTGTSGGRQETQYF
NA	TRBV20-1	TRBJ1-1	many	TGCAGTGCTATTGGGGGCCGAGGCACTGAAGCTTTCTTT	CSAIGGRGTEAFF
NA	TRBV12-3/TRBV12-4	TRBJ1-1	few	TGTGCCAGCAGCAAGGGATTCACTGAAGCTTTCTTT	CASSKGFTEAFF
TRBD2	TRBV25-1	TRBJ2-3	many	TGTGCCAGCAGTGAATCCCTCCTAGCGGGAGGGGCCACAGATACGCAGTATTTT	CASSESLLAGGATDTQYF
NA	TRBV5-1	TRBJ1-5	many	TGCGCCAGCAGCTTGGACGGACCCGGCAATCAGCCCCAGCATTTT	CASSLDGPGNQPQHF
NA	TRBV28	TRBJ2-2	many	TGTGCCAGCAGCCCCCCGAGGCCGAACACCGGGGAGCTGTTTTTT	CASSPPRPNTGELFF
NA	TRBV6-6	TRBJ2-5	many	TGTGCCAGCAGTTACGGCGGGGTTGAAGAGACCCAGTACTTC	CASSYGGVEETQYF
TRBD1	TRBV7-2	TRBJ2-7	many	TGTGCCAGCAAACTCGACAGGGTCTCCTACGAGCAGTACTTC	CASKLDRVSYEQYF
NA	TRBV20-1	TRBJ1-5	NA	TGCAGTGCTAGGAAGGGGGGGAATCAGCCCCAGCATTTT	CSARKGGNQPQHF